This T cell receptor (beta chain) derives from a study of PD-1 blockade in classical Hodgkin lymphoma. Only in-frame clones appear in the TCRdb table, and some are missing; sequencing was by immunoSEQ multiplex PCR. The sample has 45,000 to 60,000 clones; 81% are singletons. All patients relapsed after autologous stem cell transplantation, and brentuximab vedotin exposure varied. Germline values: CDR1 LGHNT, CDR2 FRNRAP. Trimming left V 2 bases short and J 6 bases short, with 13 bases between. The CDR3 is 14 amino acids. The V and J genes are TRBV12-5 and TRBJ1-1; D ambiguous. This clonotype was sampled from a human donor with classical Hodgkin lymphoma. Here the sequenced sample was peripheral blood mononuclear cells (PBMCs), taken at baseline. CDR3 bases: TGTGCTAGTGGTTTGAATCAAGTTTGGTCTGAAGCTTTCTTT. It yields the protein CASGLNQVWSEAFF.